Listed below are T cell receptor beta chains from one sample, sequenced in a study of response to subunit inactivated influenza vaccine. TCRdb processed the RT-PCR reads anew with MiXCR; each CDR3 protein has one entry. The table records hundreds of thousands of distinct CDR3 sequences, around 8% of them present only once. Here the sequenced sample was PBMCs from blood, taken roughly 24 months after vaccination. These receptors originate from a man in his fifties or sixties who received an inactivated influenza vaccine. Each CDR3 is given with its conserved first and last residue. A D gene is named only where the DNA matches it firmly. Not all rows give a size; the values are once, few, many and, for expanded clones, a class.

>TRBV25-1|TRBD2|TRBJ2-3|few
TGTGCCAGCAGTGCTAGCGGGAGCCCCATTCGCACAGATACGCAGTATTTT
CASSASGSPIRTDTQYF
>TRBV20-1|TRBD1|TRBJ1-6|.
TGCAGTGCTAGTCCTATGGGGCAGGGGGAAAATTCACCCCTCCACTTT
CSASPMGQGENSPLHF
>TRBV12-3/TRBV12-4|.|TRBJ2-6|many
TGTGCCAGCAGTTTCGGCGGGGCTGGGGCCAACGTCCTGACTTTC
CASSFGGAGANVLTF
>TRBV29-1|.|TRBJ2-3|.
TGCAGCGTTGATTTCCTGGACCTCCCAGATACGCAGTATTTT
CSVDFLDLPDTQYF
>TRBV6-2/TRBV6-3|.|TRBJ1-3|.
TGTGCCAGCAGTTACACCGGGCCTCGCTCTGGAAACACCATATATTTT
CASSYTGPRSGNTIYF
>TRBV20-1|.|TRBJ1-2|many
TGCAGTGCTAGCCCGGGGGACTATGGCTACACCTTC
CSASPGDYGYTF
>TRBV29-1|TRBD1|TRBJ2-3|many
TGCAGCACAAGACAGGGCGCAGATACGCAGTATTTT
CSTRQGADTQYF
>TRBV27|TRBD1|TRBJ2-7|many
TGTGCCAGCAGTCCGGTTGGGACAGGGGCCTACGAGCAGTACTTC
CASSPVGTGAYEQYF
>TRBV15|.|TRBJ1-4|few
TGTGCCACCAGCCCCCGCGGGGGTGGTGAAAAACTGTTTTTT
CATSPRGGGEKLFF
>TRBV9|TRBD2|TRBJ2-3|few
TGTGCCAGCAGCCCTCTCACTAGCGTCTACACAGATACGCAGTATTTT
CASSPLTSVYTDTQYF
>TRBV18|.|TRBJ2-7|many
TGTGCCAGCTCACCACGGAGGGGGGACGCCTACGAGCAGTACTTC
CASSPRRGDAYEQYF
>TRBV4-3|.|TRBJ2-7|.
TGCGCCAGCAGCCAAGATACTAAGACCGAGCAGTACTTC
CASSQDTKTEQYF
>TRBV7-9|.|TRBJ2-1|.
TGTGCCAGCAGCTTAGCGGGCAGGGAGCAGTTCTTC
CASSLAGREQFF
>TRBV20-1|TRBD1|TRBJ1-1|few
TGCAGTGCTAGGGTGGACAGGGTTACTGAAGCTTTCTTT
CSARVDRVTEAFF
>TRBV4-2|TRBD2|TRBJ2-7|.
TGTGCCAGCAGCCAAGAGCTACTAGCGGGGGCTTCTAACGAGCAGTACTTC
CASSQELLAGASNEQYF
>TRBV12-3/TRBV12-4|.|TRBJ1-1|.
TGTGCCAGCAGTTCCGTGCGAGAAGCTTTCTTT
CASSSVREAFF
>TRBV7-9|TRBD1|TRBJ1-5|few
TGTGCCAGCAGCTTAGGTATGACAGGGAATCAGCCCCAGCATTTT
CASSLGMTGNQPQHF
>TRBV3-1|.|TRBJ1-5|many
TGTGCCAGCAGCCAAGCCCGGGGCAATCAGCCCCAGCATTTT
CASSQARGNQPQHF
>TRBV20-1|.|TRBJ1-5|.
TGCAGTGCTAGGTTGTCGGATAGCAATCAGCCCCAGCATTTT
CSARLSDSNQPQHF
>TRBV7-2|.|TRBJ1-5|.
TGTGCCAGCAGCTTAGCCCCCCCACAGCCCCAGCATTTT
CASSLAPPQPQHF
>TRBV10-3|.|TRBJ1-5|few
TGTGCCATCAGTGAGAGTCAGCCTGGCATGCAGCCCCAGCATTTT
CAISESQPGMQPQHF
>TRBV7-2|.|TRBJ2-7|.
TGTGCCAGCAGTAAACAGGGAAACGAGCAGTACTTC
CASSKQGNEQYF